The source of this T cell receptor (beta chain) is a study of cytomegalovirus exposure and HLA in healthy donors. The overall study: About 80 million unique TCR sequences came from HLA-typed donors in an early release. Study-level points and caveats: It was 150 to 200 TCR beta chains that were listed as cytomegalovirus-associated.

CDR3 size: 14 residues. Germline-derived CDR1 and CDR2 are SGDLS and YYNGEE. Between the trimmed V and J ends, which lost 5 bases and 4 bases, there was a span of 16 bases. Only one count was recorded for this clone. What it binds is not known. PCR involved 60 Vbeta and 13 Jbeta primers. The data were produced by immunoSEQ multiplex PCR, yet TCRdb's version contains in-frame clones alone and is incomplete. The table has 160,000 or so clones, over 70% seen once; the top ten hold 1.3%. The sequence came from a man aged 50-60 years in good health and CMV-seropositive. Input material: PBMCs. The rearrangement links TRBV9 to TRBJ2-7; D is perhaps TRBD2 (6 bases). The CDR3 here is CASSPSVGGYEQYF. Here the CDR3 DNA reads TGTGCCAGCAGTCCTAGCGTTGGAGGGTACGAGCAGTACTTC.